The 7 T cell receptor beta chains below come from one sample, sequenced in a study of blood T cell repertoires in COVID-19. Here immunoSEQ multiplex PCR was the method, and the copy in TCRdb shows in-frame clones only, minus some. The profile shows about 90,000 clones, 85% to 95% of them singletons. Sequenced material: peripheral blood. The receptors here all came from a woman aged 55 to 70 with active COVID-19.

The chain couples TRBV28 to TRBJ2-5, with 9 bases lining up with TRBD1. The CDR3 runs to 14 residues. V lost 4 bases, J lost 5 bases, and 5 bases stayed unmatched. Germline V lookup: CDR1 MDHEN, CDR2 SYDVKM. The CDR3 nucleotides read TGTGCCAGCAGTTCTCAACAGGGGGCTGAGACCCAGTACTTC. Amino acids: CASSSQQGAETQYF.

The chain has TRBV7-8 and TRBJ2-1, with D possibly matching TRBD1 (6 bases). This CDR3 has 16 residues. CDR1 and CDR2 from the germline V gene are SGHVS and FQNEAQ. V was shortened by 5 bases and J by 4 bases, with 18 bases between the two germline ends. The CDR3 DNA is TGTGCCAGCAGCCCACTTGGGGGCTTAGTATACAATGAGCAGTTCTTC. Translation: CASSPLGGLVYNEQFF.

The V and J genes are TRBV7-9 and TRBJ2-5; TRBD2 matches 12 bases. CDR3 length: 16 amino acids. The V segment lost 5 bases and the J segment 0 bases; nucleotides outside the gene matches: 4. Germline V gene data show CDR1 as SEHNR and CDR2 as FQNEAQ (reference sequence). CDR3 residues: CASSTGLAGNQETQYF. The CDR3 DNA reads TGTGCCAGCAGCACAGGACTAGCGGGGAACCAAGAGACCCAGTACTTC.

This chain uses TRBV29-1 with TRBJ1-2; D may be TRBD1 (6 bases). The CDR3 runs 13 residues. Trimming took off 6 bases at V and 2 bases at J, with 13 bases between the two ends. The germline gives CDR1 SQVTM, CDR2 ANQGSEA. The CDR3 loop reads CSVLDSTNYGYTF. CDR3 DNA: TGCAGCGTGTTGGACAGTACGAACTATGGCTACACCTTC.

The rearrangement links TRBV7-6 to TRBJ2-2; 9 bases match TRBD2. With 5 bases clipped from V and 7 bases from J, the junction kept 11 bases outside the gene matches. CDR3 length equals 16 residues. Germline V gene data show CDR1 as SGHVS and CDR2 as FNYEAQ. The CDR3 loop reads CASSPVGSGGGGELFF. CDR3 nucleotide sequence: TGTGCCAGCAGCCCCGTAGGTAGCGGGGGAGGCGGGGAGCTGTTTTTT. The variable domain in full, with the rest retrieved from reference TRBV7-6 and TRBJ2-2, is GAGVSQSPRYKVTKRGQDVALRCDPISGHVSLYWYRQALGQGPEFLTYFNYEAQQDKSGLPNDRFSAERPEGSISTLTIQRTEQRDSAMYRCASSPVGSGGGGELFFGEGSRLTVL.

The V and J genes are TRBV3-1 (or the pseudogene TRBV3-2) and TRBJ1-6, with a tentative D call TRBD1 (5 bases). Germline-derived CDR1 and CDR2 are LGHDT and YNNKEL (reference sequence). Trimming took 4 bases from V and 0 from J, leaving 19 bases between them. This CDR3 spans 19 amino acids. The CDR3 DNA follows: TGTGCCAGCAGCCCAGGTGGGGATGGTAGGGGCTCCTATAATTCACCCCTCCACTTT. This gives the protein CASSPGGDGRGSYNSPLHF.

J is TRBJ1-2 and V is TRBV6-6, with D perhaps TRBD1 (6 bases). Trimming shortened V by 6 bases and J by 8 bases, and 16 bases separated the two germline ends. This CDR3 region has 13 residues. CDR1 and CDR2 from the germline V gene are MNHNY and SVGAGI (reference sequence). The CDR3 DNA sequence: TGTGCCAGCAGGGACACACAGGGTTTCGGCTACACCTTC. Protein product: CASRDTQGFGYTF.